These 23 T cell receptor beta chains were all obtained from the same sample, sequenced in a study of identical twins. TCRdb called the 5' RACE reads again in MiXCR, with one record for every CDR3 protein. The sample includes 350,000 to 450,000 distinct CDR3 sequences, roughly 18% of them seen just once. The sample comprised naive T cells sorted from blood. These receptors were taken from a man in his fifties or sixties in good health.

This clonotype was seen repeatedly, ten times or more. The V gene is TRBV27, the J gene TRBJ2-1, with D tentatively TRBD1 (5 bases). Trimming took off 1 base at V and 6 bases at J, with 13 bases between the two ends. This CDR3 contains 15 residues. Germline V CDR1 and CDR2: MNHEY, SMNVEV (reference sequence). The CDR3: CASSLLGLSSNEQFF. CDR3 bases: TGTGCCAGCAGTTTATTGGGGCTATCTAGCAATGAGCAGTTCTTC.

The chain has TRBV2 and TRBJ2-1; 8 positions match TRBD2. The length of the CDR3 is 15 residues. The V gene's germline CDR1 is SNHLY and CDR2 FYNNEI. Trimming cost V 4 bases and J 2 bases; bases outside gene matches: 4. The CDR3 DNA reads TGTGCCAGCAGTGTTGAACTAGCGGCCTACAATGAGCAGTTCTTC. Its translation: CASSVELAAYNEQFF. Full variable domain (outside the CDR3, taken from reference TRBV2 and TRBJ2-1): EPEVTQTPSHQVTQMGQEVILRCVPISNHLYFYWYRQILGQKVEFLVSFYNNEISEKSEIFDDQFSVERPDGSNFTLKIRSTKLEDSAMYFCASSVELAAYNEQFFGPGTRLTVL.

The gene calls are TRBV6-5 and TRBJ1-6, with 7 bases fitting TRBD1. Germline V gene sequence: CDR1 MNHEY, CDR2 SVGAGI. V was clipped by 2 bases and J by 7 bases; unmatched bases: 5. There are 15 residues in the CDR3. The CDR3 coding sequence is TGTGCCAGCAGTTACGACAGGGCAACGAATTCACCCCTCCACTTT. Translation gives CASSYDRATNSPLHF.

This clonotype was observed once. The rearrangement joins TRBV7-8 to TRBJ2-1; TRBD2 might be the D (6 bases). Germline V gene data show CDR1 as SGHVS and CDR2 as FQNEAQ. The length of the CDR3 is 16 residues. V lost 2 bases and J lost 2, with 13 bases in between. This CDR3 reads CASSLTSGSTYNEQFF. CDR3 in DNA: TGTGCCAGCAGCTTAACCAGCGGGTCCACCTACAATGAGCAGTTCTTC.

The rearrangement uses TRBV12-3 or TRBV12-4 and TRBJ2-3, with 11 bases identical to TRBD2. Trimming cost V 5 bases and J 0 bases; bases outside gene matches: 4. The CDR3 is 16 amino acids. In DNA, the CDR3 is TGTGCCAGCAGTAGACTAGCGGGGTCTAGCACAGATACGCAGTATTTT. Its translation is CASSRLAGSSTDTQYF.

In its sample, this clonotype was seen a few times. The gene calls are TRBV19 and TRBJ1-5; no firm D call. V was pared by 6 bases and J by 1 base, with 16 bases between. Germline CDR1 is LNHDA and CDR2 is SQIVND (reference sequence). CDR3 length: 16 amino acids. CDR3: CASRERRTPSNQPQHF. The CDR3 DNA reads as TGTGCCAGTAGGGAAAGAAGGACGCCGAGCAATCAGCCCCAGCATTTT.

This clonotype was counted at least ten times. The chain is built from TRBV20-1 and TRBJ2-1; 10 bases are shared with TRBD2. The V gene end was trimmed by 4 bases and the J gene end by 8 bases; junction bases not matched to a gene: 23. Per the germline V gene, CDR1 is DFQATT and CDR2 is SNEGSKA (reference sequence). This CDR3 comprises 19 residues. This chain's CDR3 is CSAKYHESASGSPGDEQFF. DNA for the CDR3: TGCAGTGCTAAGTACCATGAGTCGGCTAGCGGGAGTCCTGGGGATGAGCAGTTCTTC.

This clonotype has a handful of counts. This chain joins TRBV5-1 and TRBJ2-1; D is perhaps TRBD2 (5 bases). Germline CDR1 and CDR2: SGHRS and YFSETQ. CDR3 size: 15 residues. The germline V and J ends were trimmed by 0 bases and 4 bases, with 11 bases remaining between them. In nucleotides, the CDR3 is TGCGCCAGCAGCTTGGACGGGGTCCGTTACAATGAGCAGTTCTTC. The encoded protein is CASSLDGVRYNEQFF.

This clonotype was seen ten or more times. The J gene is TRBJ2-5, the V gene TRBV2; TRBD1 matches at 7 bases. With V trimmed by 6 bases and J by 4 bases, 5 bases remained unmatched. The CDR3 contains 13 residues. Looked up from germline, CDR1 is SNHLY and CDR2 is FYNNEI. CDR3 region: CASSLNRGETQYF. The CDR3 DNA reads TGTGCCAGCAGCCTCAACAGGGGAGAGACCCAGTACTTC.

V usage is TRBV16 and J usage is TRBJ1-4; D is ambiguous. The CDR3 contains 18 residues. V lost 4 bases and J lost 3, with 21 bases in between. The V gene's germline CDR1 is KGHSY and CDR2 FQNENV. CDR3 DNA: TGTGCCAGCAGCCCCAAAATTGCGCTGCTGAGACCTAATGAAAAACTGTTTTTT. This sequence encodes CASSPKIALLRPNEKLFF.

The rearrangement uses TRBV6-1 and TRBJ2-5; D is possibly TRBD2 (5 bases). CDR3 size: 14 residues. Germline values: CDR1 MNHNS, CDR2 SASEGT. The V end lost 6 bases, the J end lost 4 bases, and 15 bases lay between the germline ends. In DNA form, the CDR3 reads TGTGCCAGCAGCTGGGTCCCTCGGGGAGAGACCCAGTACTTC. It encodes CASSWVPRGETQYF.

This clonotype has at least ten counts. This CDR3 reads CASSSETGAYNEQFF. CDR3 DNA: TGTGCCAGCAGCTCCGAAACAGGGGCCTACAATGAGCAGTTCTTC. The chain links TRBV5-5 to TRBJ2-1; TRBD1 agrees at 7 bases. The CDR3 spans 15 residues. V trimming: 3 bases; J trimming: 2 bases; junction bases outside the gene matches: 5. The germline CDR1 and CDR2 sequences are SGHKS and YYEKEE (reference sequence). Filled out from reference TRBV5-5 and TRBJ2-1, the complete variable domain reads DAGVTQSPTHLIKTRGQQVTLRCSPISGHKSVSWYQQVLGQGPQFIFQYYEKEERGRGNFPDRFSARQFPNYSSELNVNALLLGDSALYLCASSSETGAYNEQFFGPGTRLTVL.

This clonotype was picked up a small number of times. This chain joins TRBV28 and TRBJ2-5; D is unresolved. Germline CDR1 reads MDHEN; CDR2 reads SYDVKM. V was clipped by 6 bases and J by 2 bases, with 10 bases between them. This CDR3 has 13 amino acids. CDR3 bases: TGTGCCAGCAGGTTTGTGGTTCAAGAGACCCAGTACTTC. Translated: CASRFVVQETQYF.

Details on this clonotype: The limits of the CDR3 on the DNA are not certain, so only TCRdb's listed CDR3 is given. This chain connects TRBV27 to TRBJ1-1. The CDR3 spans 13 amino acids, including both terminal residues. Germline CDR1 reads MNHEY; CDR2 reads SMNVEV (reference sequence). Here the CDR3 reads CASSFLENTEAFF.

This clonotype came up a few times. V is TRBV2 and J is TRBJ1-2; weak D call: TRBD1 (5 bases). V was clipped by 3 bases and J by 3 bases, with 8 bases between them. The CDR3 extends over 13 amino acids. Germline values: CDR1 SNHLY, CDR2 FYNNEI. The chain's CDR3 is CASSEEGDYGYTF. The CDR3 region has the DNA TGTGCCAGCAGTGAGGAAGGGGACTATGGCTACACCTTC.

The gene calls are TRBV6-5 and TRBJ2-5, with TRBD1 matching 9 bases. CDR3 length: 14 residues. Unmatched junction bases numbered 5, after V lost 5 bases and J lost 4 bases. Germline-derived CDR1 and CDR2 are MNHEY and SVGAGI. As DNA, the CDR3 is TGTGCCAGCAGTCACAGGGGGCGCGGAGAGACCCAGTACTTC. Amino acids: CASSHRGRGETQYF.

This clonotype was seen at least ten times. The chain joins TRBV5-1 to TRBJ2-1, with D perhaps TRBD2 (5 bases). The V end lost 3 bases, the J end lost 7 bases, and 17 bases lay between the germline ends. Germline lookup yields CDR1 SGHRS and CDR2 YFSETQ. The length of the CDR3 is 15 residues. The CDR3 nucleotides are TGCGCCAGCAGCTCGATGGACTCGAGGGTGAATGAGCAGTTCTTC. Translated: CASSSMDSRVNEQFF. The complete variable domain, with remaining parts taken from reference TRBV5-1 and TRBJ2-1, reads KAGVTQTPRYLIKTRGQQVTLSCSPISGHRSVSWYQQTPGQGLQFLFEYFSETQRNKGNFPGRFSGRQFSNSRSEMNVSTLELGDSALYLCASSSMDSRVNEQFFGPGTRLTVL.

The rearrangement uses TRBV4-1 and TRBJ2-7, with 8 nucleotides matching TRBD1. CDR1 MGHRA and CDR2 YSYEKL come from the germline V gene. With 1 base clipped from V and 2 bases from J, the junction kept 16 bases outside the gene matches. This CDR3 is 19 amino acids long. The CDR3 nucleotides read TGCGCCAGCAGCCAAGGCGGGCGGGCAGGGGGCCGGGGGACCTACGAGCAGTACTTC. This sequence encodes CASSQGGRAGGRGTYEQYF.

This clonotype was seen a few times. Written as DNA, the CDR3 is TGTGCCAGCAGAATCACCTCGACCGTTCCACAGCCCCAGCATTTT. It is translated as CASRITSTVPQPQHF. The rearrangement links TRBV19 to TRBJ1-5; no reliable D call. The V and J ends lost 9 bases and 7 bases respectively, with 22 bases between them. This CDR3 is 15 amino acids long. Per germline, CDR1 LNHDA and CDR2 SQIVND (reference sequence).

This clonotype was counted many times. Written as DNA, the CDR3 is TGCGCCAGCAGCTGGACTAGCGAGAACTACAATGAGCAGTTCTTC. It specifies CASSWTSENYNEQFF. The chain links TRBV5-1 to TRBJ2-1; 9 nucleotides match TRBD2. CDR1 and CDR2 (germline): SGHRS, YFSETQ. This CDR3 is 15 amino acids long. The J segment lost 3 bases and the V segment lost 3 bases, leaving 4 bases of the junction unmatched.

This clonotype was observed many times. V gene TRBV29-1 combines with J gene TRBJ2-4, with D possibly TRBD1 on 5 matching bases. V was pared by 4 bases and J by 7 bases, with 20 bases between. Per the germline V gene, CDR1 is SQVTM and CDR2 is ANQGSEA. This CDR3 is 15 amino acids long. CDR3 DNA: TGCAGCGTTGTTCCCTGGGGTCCAGGGCTCAACATTCAGTACTTC. Amino acids: CSVVPWGPGLNIQYF.

In this sample, this clonotype turned up many times. The V and J genes are TRBV12-3 or TRBV12-4 and TRBJ1-6; perhaps TRBD1 as D (5 bases). This CDR3 is 16 amino acids long. V lost 6 bases, J lost 10 bases, and 22 bases lay in between. The CDR3 region has the DNA TGTGCCAGCAGCCTCAGAGGGGTTGCAGAAACGTCACCCCTCCACTTT. This sequence encodes CASSLRGVAETSPLHF.

The gene calls are TRBV6-2 or TRBV6-3 and TRBJ2-1, with a weak D call TRBD1 (5 bases). Between the trimmed V and J ends, which lost 5 bases and 16 bases, there was a span of 18 bases. This CDR3 has 12 residues. CDR1 is MNHEY, CDR2 SVGEGT, per germline. Here the CDR3 reads CASSNIRQPDFF. CDR3 bases: TGTGCCAGCAGTAACATTCGACAGCCTGATTTCTTC.